This passage covers 28 T cell receptor beta chains from one sample sequenced in a study of Ad26.COV2.S vaccination and SARS-CoV-2 variants. The treatment is: about 20 received Ad26.COV2.S at low or high dose, single or two shots; 5 received placebo; per-sample allocation not given. After the first vaccine or placebo injection, samples were drawn on day 63. Profiling relied on immunoSEQ multiplex PCR, and the TCRdb table lists in-frame clones only, not all of them. This table has more than 350,000 clones, approximately 92% appearing once. The sequencing used peripheral blood, collected in a trial of Ad26.COV2.S vaccine versus placebo. The source of these receptors is a person between 18 and 59 years old who received the Ad26.COV2.S COVID-19 vaccine or a placebo.

The chain has TRBV6-1 and TRBJ2-2, with a weak D call TRBD1 (5 bases). Germline lookup yields CDR1 MNHNS and CDR2 SASEGT. CDR3 size: 17 residues. V was clipped by 2 bases and J by 0 bases, with 13 bases between them. In nucleotides, the CDR3 is TGTGCCAGCAGTGAATCTTATGGGGCGGCGAACACCGGGGAGCTGTTTTTT. This encodes CASSESYGAANTGELFF.

The rearrangement links TRBV7-2 to TRBJ1-2; D not resolved. Germline V gene sequence: CDR1 SGHTA, CDR2 FQGNSA. Between the trimmed V and J ends, which lost 1 base and 1 base, there was a span of 10 bases. This CDR3 has 15 amino acids. The DNA for the CDR3 is TGTGCCAGCAGCTTAGTCTCCGCCGATAACTATGGCTACACCTTC. This codes for CASSLVSADNYGYTF.

The rearrangement links TRBV15 to TRBJ2-5; perhaps D is TRBD1 or TRBD2 (6 bases each). The CDR3 consists of 15 residues. V was pared by 0 bases and J by 3 bases, with 11 bases between. Germline CDR1 and CDR2: LNHNV and YYDKDF (reference sequence). CDR3 nucleotide sequence: TGTGCCACCAGCAGAGATAGGGGGGCAGAAGAGACCCAGTACTTC. Protein product: CATSRDRGAEETQYF.

CDR3 sequence: CASSYSGLAGAYEQYF. The CDR3 bases are TGTGCCAGCAGTTACTCCGGACTAGCGGGAGCCTACGAGCAGTACTTC. The chain carries TRBV6-5 and TRBJ2-7; 13 positions agree with TRBD2. V shed 0 bases and J 2 bases; nucleotides not matched to a gene: 1. This CDR3 spans 16 amino acids. Germline V lookup: CDR1 MNHEY, CDR2 SVGAGI.

This chain connects TRBV5-5 to TRBJ2-3; tentative D call: TRBD1 (5 bases). The CDR3 is 13 amino acids. Germline V gives CDR1 SGHKS, CDR2 YYEKEE (reference sequence). V lost 0 bases and J lost 6, with 8 bases in between. CDR3 in amino acids: CASSLEGADTQYF. The CDR3 bases are TGTGCCAGCAGCTTGGAAGGGGCGGATACGCAGTATTTT.

The CDR3 DNA sequence: TGTGCCAGCAGCTTAGCTGGAGCGTCAGATACGCAGTATTTT. This codes for CASSLAGASDTQYF. The genes are TRBV7-6 and TRBJ2-3; D remains ambiguous. Per germline, CDR1 SGHVS and CDR2 FNYEAQ. The CDR3 consists of 14 residues. V lost 0 bases to trimming and J lost 4 bases, with 8 bases between them.

The rearrangement uses TRBV25-1 and TRBJ1-1; D call uncertain. V was trimmed by 3 bases and J by 1 base, leaving 9 bases between them. CDR3 length: 14 residues. CDR1 and CDR2 (germline): MGHDK, SYGVNS. The CDR3 region has the DNA TGTGCCAGCAGTGACAGTGTCGCGAACACTGAAGCTTTCTTT. Translated, it gives CASSDSVANTEAFF.

Concerning this clone: One end of the junction varies from germline; a read error may be responsible. The J gene is TRBJ2-1, the V gene TRBV7-7, with D hard to call. The CDR3 has 15 amino acids. Germline CDR1 is SSHAT and CDR2 is FNYEAQ (reference sequence). CDR3 residues: CASSLTASSYNEQFF. In DNA, the CDR3 is TGTGCTAGCAGCCTTACTGCTAGCTCCTACAATGAGCAGTTCTTC.

The chain carries TRBV11-2 and TRBJ1-2; D gene unclear. V lost 1 base to trimming and J lost 4 bases, with 1 base between them. CDR3 length: 11 amino acids. Germline CDR1 is SGHAT and CDR2 is FQNNGV. The CDR3 reads CASSLGYGYTF. The CDR3 DNA follows: TGTGCCAGCAGCTTAGGCTATGGCTACACCTTC.

This clone turned up a few times. V and J are TRBV19 and TRBJ2-1, with 12 bases matching TRBD2. CDR1 LNHDA and CDR2 SQIVND come from the germline V gene (reference sequence). J gave up 0 bases and V 5 bases, and 2 bases lay outside the gene matches. The CDR3 loop spans 16 amino acids. Written as DNA, the CDR3 is TGTGCCAGTAGTTTGACTAGCGGGAGCTCCTACAATGAGCAGTTCTTC. The encoded protein is CASSLTSGSSYNEQFF.

The rearrangement joins TRBV25-1 to TRBJ1-6; D gene ambiguous. The CDR3 is 14 residues long. V dropped 1 base and J dropped 10 bases, with 11 bases sitting between them. CDR1 and CDR2 (germline): MGHDK, SYGVNS. Written as DNA, the CDR3 is TGTGCCAGCAGTGAATTCGGATCATGGTCACCCCTCCACTTT. Its protein product is CASSEFGSWSPLHF.

The chain recombines TRBV3-1 (or the pseudogene TRBV3-2) with TRBJ2-2; D gene uncertain. The CDR3 is 15 residues long. Germline CDR1 is LGHDT and CDR2 is YNNKEL (reference sequence). Trimming took off 0 bases at V and 8 bases at J, with 13 bases between the two ends. This CDR3 is CASSQETEVVGELFF. CDR3 in DNA: TGTGCCAGCAGCCAAGAAACAGAGGTAGTGGGGGAGCTGTTTTTT.

V gene TRBV18 combines with J gene TRBJ2-1, with D perhaps matching TRBD1 or TRBD2 (5 bases each). V shed 3 bases and J shed 4 bases, with 19 bases lying between them. The CDR3 has 17 residues. The V gene's germline CDR1 is KGHSH and CDR2 LQKENI. CDR3 nucleotide sequence: TGTGCCAGCTCACCGCTAGCCCGGGACGCACCATACAATGAGCAGTTCTTC. It yields the protein CASSPLARDAPYNEQFF.

The chain carries TRBV12-3 or TRBV12-4 and TRBJ2-3; 7 bases match TRBD1. CDR3 length equals 12 residues. V lost 5 bases to trimming and J lost 10 bases; unmatched junction nucleotides: 6. The CDR3 reads CASSTTGVSQYF. The CDR3, as DNA: TGTGCCAGCAGTACCACAGGGGTCTCGCAGTATTTT.

This sequence joins TRBV7-8 and TRBJ2-7; D perhaps matches TRBD2 (6 bases). The CDR3 spans 15 residues. Deletions cut 5 bases from V and 6 bases from J, with 20 bases between. Germline V gene sequence: CDR1 SGHVS, CDR2 FQNEAQ. CDR3 nucleotides: TGTGCCAGCAGCCCCTTACTTAGGAGAGCGGGCGAGCAGTACTTC. Translated: CASSPLLRRAGEQYF.

The V call is TRBV3-1 (or the pseudogene TRBV3-2), the J call TRBJ2-3; 8 bases agree with TRBD2. Germline loops: CDR1 LGHDT, CDR2 YNNKEL (reference sequence). V lost 6 bases to trimming and J lost 4 bases; unmatched junction nucleotides: 6. This CDR3 has 14 residues. CDR3 in DNA: TGTGCCAGCAGACCCAGCGGGAGCTCAGATACGCAGTATTTT. Translating it yields CASRPSGSSDTQYF.

This clone was recorded only once. As DNA, the CDR3 is TGTGCCAGCAGTGATGTGGGGGAGACCCAGTACTTC. Translating gives CASSDVGETQYF. This sequence joins TRBV2 and TRBJ2-5; no firm D call. This CDR3 has 12 residues. Germline V CDR1 and CDR2: SNHLY, FYNNEI. The ends were cut back, 3 bases at V and 5 bases at J, with 7 bases in the middle.

The chain recombines TRBV11-2 with TRBJ2-2, with 8 nucleotides matching TRBD1. CDR3 length: 16 residues. Trimming removed 4 bases from V and 0 bases from J; junction bases left unmatched: 4. CDR1 is SGHAT, CDR2 FQNNGV, per germline. The chain's CDR3 is CASSSKDRANTGELFF. The CDR3 bases are TGTGCCAGCAGCTCAAAGGACAGGGCGAACACCGGGGAGCTGTTTTTT. Filled out from reference TRBV11-2 and TRBJ2-2, the complete variable domain reads EAGVAQSPRYKIIEKRQSVAFWCNPISGHATLYWYQQILGQGPKLLIQFQNNGVVDDSQLPKDRFSAERLKGVDSTLKIQPAKLEDSAVYLCASSSKDRANTGELFFGEGSRLTVL.

CDR3 DNA sequence: TGTGCCAGCAGCTCCCCCGAGTCGCGGGATCGCTACGAGCAGTACTTC. Encoded protein: CASSSPESRDRYEQYF. The rearrangement uses TRBV7-9 and TRBJ2-7; weak D call: TRBD2 (6 bases). The V and J ends lost 4 bases and 3 bases respectively, with 19 bases between them. The CDR3 sequence is 16 residues long. In germline, CDR1 is SEHNR, CDR2 FQNEAQ (reference sequence).

The chain joins TRBV4-3 to TRBJ2-7, with 8 bases that match TRBD2. J lost 3 bases, V lost 0 bases, and 4 bases had no gene match. The CDR3 totals 15 residues. In germline, CDR1 is LGHNA, CDR2 YSLEER. This chain's CDR3 is CASSQERTSFYEQYF. The CDR3 DNA follows: TGCGCCAGCAGCCAAGAGAGGACTAGCTTCTACGAGCAGTACTTC.

The V gene is TRBV5-1, the J gene TRBJ2-7; perhaps TRBD2 as D (7 bases). V lost 1 base and J 4 bases, leaving 15 bases between the germline ends. The CDR3 sequence is 15 residues long. CDR1 and CDR2 (germline): SGHRS, YFSETQ. The CDR3 bases are TGCGCCAGCAGCTTGCCCGGGGGGCTCAGTTACGAGCAGTACTTC. Its protein is CASSLPGGLSYEQYF.

This rearrangement joins TRBV28 to TRBJ2-5; perhaps TRBD2 as D (6 bases). Trimming cost V 8 bases and J 9 bases, with 13 bases left between them. The CDR3 totals 11 residues. In germline, CDR1 is MDHEN, CDR2 SYDVKM. CDR3 residues: CASGTLKAQYF. As DNA, the CDR3 is TGTGCCAGCGGGACTTTAAAGGCCCAGTACTTC.

The J gene is TRBJ2-7, the V gene TRBV13; D remains ambiguous. This CDR3 spans 14 amino acids. Trimming pared 3 bases from V and 6 bases from J, leaving 15 bases between. Germline V lookup: CDR1 PRHDT, CDR2 FYEKMQ (reference sequence). Here the CDR3 reads CASSFGASFGEQYF. CDR3 nucleotides: TGTGCCAGCAGCTTTGGAGCCAGCTTCGGCGAGCAGTACTTC.

The chain has TRBV6-2 or TRBV6-3 and TRBJ2-3; D remains unclear. The CDR3 sequence is 13 residues long. The V end lost 1 base, the J end lost 2 bases, and 4 bases lay between the germline ends. CDR1 is MNHEY, CDR2 SVGEGT, per germline. Here the CDR3 reads CASSYFNTDTQYF. The CDR3 DNA reads TGTGCCAGCAGTTACTTCAACACAGATACGCAGTATTTT.

This clone was detected only once. The chain carries TRBV19 and TRBJ2-7, with D perhaps matching TRBD2 (6 bases). Germline-derived CDR1 and CDR2 are LNHDA and SQIVND (reference sequence). With 3 bases removed from V and 4 bases from J, the gap between germline ends came to 22 bases. The CDR3 has 17 amino acids. The CDR3 DNA is TGTGCCAGTAGTATGGGTCGAGGCCCGGGACTCTCATACGAGCAGTACTTC. Protein sequence: CASSMGRGPGLSYEQYF.

J is TRBJ2-7 and V is TRBV5-1; a weak D match, TRBD1 (6 bases). The CDR3 sequence is 13 residues long. Trimming took 0 bases from V and 2 from J, leaving 6 bases between them. Germline loops: CDR1 SGHRS, CDR2 YFSETQ. The CDR3 nucleotides are TGCGCCAGCAGCTTGGGGGACACCTACGAGCAGTACTTC. This gives the protein CASSLGDTYEQYF.

This clone appeared a single time. V and J are TRBV30 and TRBJ2-5; 9 bases fit TRBD2. Germline V lookup: CDR1 GTSNPN, CDR2 SVGIG (reference sequence). The CDR3 spans 17 residues. J was trimmed by 6 bases and V by 0 bases; bases with no gene match: 14. The DNA for the CDR3 is TGTGCCTGGAGTGTAGGGGGTGGGGTAGCGGGAGAAAAGACCCAGTACTTC. Its protein product is CAWSVGGGVAGEKTQYF.

CDR3 sequence: CASSQKRGWETQYF. CDR3 coding DNA: TGTGCCAGCAGCCAAAAGCGGGGATGGGAGACCCAGTACTTC. The chain joins TRBV14 to TRBJ2-5, with TRBD2 matching 7 bases. Germline lookup yields CDR1 SGHDN and CDR2 FVKESK. V dropped 2 bases and J dropped 5; count of bases not matched to a gene: 5. CDR3 size: 14 residues.